These 27 T cell receptor beta chains share one sample of origin, sequenced in a study of T-cell memory formation after mild COVID-19. TCRdb re-called the 5' RACE reads through MiXCR, storing one row per CDR3 protein. This sample yields about 82,000 distinct CDR3 sequences, of which roughly 13% are seen a single time; 41% belongs to the top ten. Input material: PBMCs or a T cell subset sorted from them (not recorded which). The origin of the receptors is a man between 18 and 35 years old who had mild COVID-19 (a few samples of this study predate the infection). Cell type and time point are not known.

This clonotype was detected many times. The genes are TRBV5-1 and TRBJ2-7; 9 nucleotides align to TRBD1. The ends lost 4 bases at V and 6 bases at J; junction bases unmatched: 5. The CDR3 spans 13 residues. Germline V lookup: CDR1 SGHRS, CDR2 YFSETQ. CDR3 amino acids: CASSRGTGSEQYF. CDR3 DNA sequence: TGCGCCAGCAGCCGAGGGACAGGGAGCGAGCAGTACTTC.

The chain carries TRBV7-9 and TRBJ1-5; 7 bases map to TRBD1. Germline loops: CDR1 SEHNR, CDR2 FQNEAQ (reference sequence). The trim removed 2 bases at V and 7 bases at J, leaving 5 bases unmatched. The CDR3 has 14 residues. CDR3 amino acids: CASSLTGEDQPQHF. The DNA for the CDR3 is TGTGCCAGCAGCTTAACAGGGGAGGACCAGCCCCAGCATTTT. Variable domain in full (rest from reference TRBV7-9 and TRBJ1-5): DTGVSQNPRHKITKRGQNVTFRCDPISEHNRLYWYRQTLGQGPEFLTYFQNEAQLEKSRLLSDRFSAERPKGSFSTLEIQRTEQGDSAMYLCASSLTGEDQPQHFGDGTRLSIL.

This clonotype was counted between two and nine times. The chain uses TRBV6-6 and TRBJ1-2; 9 nucleotides agree with TRBD1. Germline loops: CDR1 MNHNY, CDR2 SVGAGI (reference sequence). This CDR3 spans 17 amino acids. V lost 4 bases, J lost 3 bases, and 12 bases stayed unmatched. This CDR3 reads CASSFSLTGGYYYGYTF. For the CDR3, the DNA is TGTGCCAGCAGTTTCTCCCTGACAGGGGGTTACTACTATGGCTACACCTTC.

The rearrangement uses TRBV7-8 and TRBJ1-5; 9 bases line up with TRBD1. The CDR3 runs to 16 residues. V shed 1 base, J shed 10 bases, and the junction held 11 bases outside the gene matches. Germline CDR1 and CDR2: SGHVS and FQNEAQ. The CDR3 loop is CASSLGTGESEGPQHF. CDR3 nucleotide sequence: TGTGCCAGCAGCTTAGGGACAGGGGAGTCCGAAGGTCCCCAGCATTTT.

This clonotype showed up just a few times. The gene calls are TRBV7-7 and TRBJ2-7, with TRBD2 matching 13 bases. The CDR3 loop spans 15 amino acids. V lost 5 bases and J lost 3; bases outside the gene matches: 4. Germline V lookup: CDR1 SSHAT, CDR2 FNYEAQ (reference sequence). The CDR3 coding sequence is TGTGCCAGCAGCCCCGGGACTAGCGGGGTCTACGAGCAGTACTTC. This encodes CASSPGTSGVYEQYF.

The rearrangement uses TRBV5-6 and TRBJ1-1, with TRBD1 identical over 7 bases. CDR1 and CDR2 from the germline V gene are SGHDT and YYEEEE. The CDR3 extends over 16 amino acids. V was clipped by 2 bases and J by 0 bases; unmatched bases: 7. The CDR3 spells CASSFDRVRMNTEAFF. CDR3 sequence (DNA): TGTGCCAGCAGCTTCGACAGGGTACGAATGAACACTGAAGCTTTCTTT.

The DNA of the CDR3 is TGCGCCAGCAGCCAAGGGAGCGGGGTGGATACGCAGTATTTT. This translates into CASSQGSGVDTQYF. The chain carries TRBV4-1 and TRBJ2-3; 7 bases match TRBD2. This CDR3 is 14 amino acids long. J lost 6 bases, V lost 1 base, and 4 bases had no gene match. Germline CDR1 is MGHRA and CDR2 is YSYEKL.

There are a few counts of this clonotype. The genes are TRBV7-9 and TRBJ2-1; TRBD2 aligns across 9 bases. V lost 6 bases and J lost 2; bases outside the gene matches: 14. There are 18 residues in the CDR3. Germline CDR1 SEHNR, CDR2 FQNEAQ (reference sequence). The CDR3 DNA reads as TGTGCCAGCAGGTCCGGGACTAGCCGATTTAGAACCTACAATGAGCAGTTCTTC. It is translated as CASRSGTSRFRTYNEQFF.

The rearrangement uses TRBV5-1 and TRBJ2-1, with 7 bases fitting TRBD1. J lost 7 bases, V lost 2 bases, and 3 bases had no gene match. The CDR3 has 13 residues. The germline gives CDR1 SGHRS, CDR2 YFSETQ. For the CDR3, the DNA is TGCGCCAGCAGCTTTGGCAGGGGGAATGAGCAGTTCTTC. It codes for CASSFGRGNEQFF.

This clonotype was counted only a few times. The gene calls are TRBV4-3 and TRBJ2-7; the D is unclear. Germline CDR1 is LGHNA and CDR2 is YSLEER. Trimming shortened V by 0 bases and J by 4 bases, and 7 bases separated the two germline ends. The CDR3 length is 13 residues. The CDR3 region is CASSQDILYEQYF. DNA for the CDR3: TGCGCCAGCAGCCAAGATATCCTTTACGAGCAGTACTTC.

In this sample, this clonotype turned up a few times. V and J are TRBV6-6 and TRBJ2-3, with TRBD2 matching over 11 bases. V was clipped by 6 bases and J by 6 bases; unmatched bases: 8. Germline CDR1 MNHNY, CDR2 SVGAGI (reference sequence). The CDR3 loop spans 15 amino acids. The chain's CDR3 is CASRLPRLAGDTQYF. CDR3 in DNA: TGTGCCAGCAGGCTCCCCCGACTAGCGGGGGATACGCAGTATTTT.

The rearrangement links TRBV4-1 to TRBJ2-1; 8 bases are a match to TRBD1. Germline CDR1 is MGHRA and CDR2 is YSYEKL. V shed 8 bases and J 3 bases; nucleotides not matched to a gene: 9. This CDR3 comprises 15 residues. CDR3 sequence reads: CASGLRQGNYNEQFF. As DNA, the CDR3 is TGCGCCAGCGGATTGAGACAGGGGAACTACAATGAGCAGTTCTTC.

This clonotype was observed at least ten times. The chain links TRBV4-3 to TRBJ2-1; perhaps D is TRBD1 or TRBD2 (5 bases each). Germline lookup yields CDR1 LGHNA and CDR2 YSLEER. This CDR3 spans 17 amino acids. The V gene lost 1 base and the J gene lost 7 bases, with 20 bases spanning the gap. CDR3 in amino acids: CASSQGPGPRKGNEQFF. Here the CDR3 DNA reads TGCGCCAGCAGCCAAGGTCCGGGACCTCGTAAGGGGAATGAGCAGTTCTTC.

This clonotype occurred a few times. The chain combines TRBV7-2 with TRBJ1-2; 10 positions match TRBD1. The CDR3 is 14 residues long. Trimming at V came to 6 bases and at J to 4 bases, leaving 5 bases not matched to a gene. CDR1 and CDR2 (germline): SGHTA, FQGNSA. CDR3 residues: CASRRTGGPYGYTF. The CDR3 DNA is TGTGCCAGCAGACGGACAGGGGGACCCTATGGCTACACCTTC.

This clonotype was observed once. This chain uses TRBV12-3 or TRBV12-4 with TRBJ2-5; D call uncertain. This CDR3 spans 12 amino acids. V lost 4 bases, J lost 4 bases, and 7 bases lay in between. This CDR3 is CASSYERETQYF. In DNA, the CDR3 is TGTGCCAGCAGTTATGAGAGAGAGACCCAGTACTTC.

The sample holds a few counts of this clonotype. The rearrangement joins TRBV7-8 to TRBJ2-1; a weak D match, TRBD1 (5 bases). V was trimmed by 1 base and J by 5 bases, leaving 9 bases between them. The germline gives CDR1 SGHVS, CDR2 FQNEAQ. The CDR3 consists of 14 residues. CDR3 coding DNA: TGTGCCAGCAGCTTAGACAAGGGGCACAATGAGCAGTTCTTC. It codes for CASSLDKGHNEQFF.

This clonotype was seen a few times. V usage is TRBV5-1 and J usage is TRBJ1-6, with D perhaps TRBD1 (6 bases). V was cut by 4 bases and J by 10 bases, with 15 bases left in between. CDR3 length: 14 residues. Looked up from germline, CDR1 is SGHRS and CDR2 is YFSETQ. CDR3 nucleotides: TGCGCCAGCAGCACCCGGGACACAGAATCACCCCTCCACTTT. It translates to CASSTRDTESPLHF. The variable domain in full, with the rest retrieved from reference TRBV5-1 and TRBJ1-6, is KAGVTQTPRYLIKTRGQQVTLSCSPISGHRSVSWYQQTPGQGLQFLFEYFSETQRNKGNFPGRFSGRQFSNSRSEMNVSTLELGDSALYLCASSTRDTESPLHFGNGTRLTVT.

The chain links TRBV4-1 to TRBJ1-5; no reliable D call. CDR1 is MGHRA, CDR2 YSYEKL, per germline. CDR3 length equals 15 residues. V lost 6 bases and J lost 3, with 15 bases in between. CDR3 in DNA: TGCGCCAGCAGTCCCGGGAAAGGCACCAATCAGCCCCAGCATTTT. This encodes CASSPGKGTNQPQHF.

The gene calls are TRBV12-3 or TRBV12-4 and TRBJ2-1; D is unresolved. The CDR3 extends over 13 amino acids. V lost 6 bases and J lost 8, with 14 bases in between. The CDR3 reads CASSPTHGDEQFF. The DNA for the CDR3 is TGTGCCAGCAGCCCAACGCACGGCGATGAGCAGTTCTTC.

This clonotype was picked up a small number of times. The gene calls are TRBV4-3 and TRBJ1-2; tentative D call: TRBD1 (6 bases). The CDR3 is 14 amino acids. CDR1 and CDR2 from the germline V gene are LGHNA and YSLEER. V was clipped by 0 bases and J by 6 bases, with 11 bases between them. CDR3 bases: TGCGCCAGCAGCCAAGACTACAGGGTCGATGGCTACACCTTC. This encodes CASSQDYRVDGYTF.

The table lists this clonotype with a few counts. The chain links TRBV4-3 to TRBJ2-5; TRBD2 matches at 7 bases. Trimming at V came to 4 bases and at J to 5 bases, leaving 10 bases not matched to a gene. CDR3 size: 15 residues. Germline assignment: CDR1 LGHNA and CDR2 YSLEER. The CDR3 loop reads CASSLKSGGGETQYF. The CDR3 DNA reads as TGCGCCAGCAGCCTTAAATCGGGGGGAGGGGAGACCCAGTACTTC.

The chain uses TRBV3-1 and TRBJ1-4; D is uncertain. The CDR3 covers 17 residues. CDR1 LGHDT and CDR2 YNNKEL come from the germline V gene (reference sequence). V lost 1 base and J 7 bases, leaving 19 bases between the germline ends. CDR3 sequence (DNA): TGTGCCAGCAGCCAAGGACCTGGACTTCGGGTTCGTGAAAAACTGTTTTTT. Protein sequence: CASSQGPGLRVREKLFF.

This clonotype was observed a few times. For the CDR3, the DNA is TGCGCCAGCAGCCAAGAGGGGTGGGGCGGCGGGGAGCTGTTTTTT. The encoded protein is CASSQEGWGGGELFF. The chain combines TRBV4-1 with TRBJ2-2; a possible D gene is TRBD1 (5 bases). This CDR3 has 15 residues. The V and J ends lost 0 bases and 7 bases respectively, with 12 bases between them. The germline V gene has CDR1 MGHRA and CDR2 YSYEKL.

This clonotype was seen a handful of times. The chain carries TRBV20-1 and TRBJ2-3; TRBD1 matches 9 bases. Germline values: CDR1 DFQATT, CDR2 SNEGSKA (reference sequence). J gave up 8 bases and V 8 bases, and 11 bases lay outside the gene matches. CDR3 length: 13 residues. CDR3 sequence reads: CSTGTGWRVTQYF. CDR3 nucleotide sequence: TGCAGTACCGGGACAGGGTGGAGGGTTACGCAGTATTTT.

The CDR3 nucleotides read TGTGCCAGTAGTATTTCGGGGTTGAGCGGGGAGCTGTTTTTT. Amino acid sequence: CASSISGLSGELFF. The V call is TRBV19, the J call TRBJ2-2, with a tentative D call TRBD2 (5 bases). The V end lost 3 bases, the J end lost 7 bases, and 12 bases lay between the germline ends. Germline V gives CDR1 LNHDA, CDR2 SQIVND (reference sequence). This CDR3 has 14 amino acids.

This rearrangement joins TRBV25-1 to TRBJ2-2; TRBD2 is a possible D gene (5 bases). Germline V gene lookup returns CDR1 MGHDK and CDR2 SYGVNS. The germline V and J ends were trimmed by 3 bases and 7 bases, with 15 bases remaining between them. The length of the CDR3 is 15 residues. The CDR3 loop is CASSDGNGVGGELFF. The DNA for the CDR3 is TGTGCCAGCAGTGACGGGAACGGGGTTGGCGGGGAGCTGTTTTTT.

This clonotype was detected only a few times. The chain combines TRBV4-3 with TRBJ2-5; TRBD1 matches at 7 bases. The V gene end was trimmed by 0 bases and the J gene end by 1 base; junction bases not matched to a gene: 2. Germline CDR1 LGHNA, CDR2 YSLEER. This CDR3 comprises 15 residues. The CDR3 nucleotides are TGCGCCAGCAGCCAAGACAGGGGGATCCAAGAGACCCAGTACTTC. It translates to CASSQDRGIQETQYF.